This TCR beta chain stems from a study of blood T cells in healthy people across ages. Primed by a sample-barcoded 5' primer and a J-beta primer mix, a second PCR proceeded for about 6 to 12 cycles. TCRdb reprocessed the 5' RACE reads via MiXCR and lists one record per CDR3 protein. The repertoire holds around 780,000 distinct CDR3 sequences, with just over 55% as singletons. Trimming pared 7 bases from V and 2 bases from J, leaving 15 bases between. The CDR3 is 14 amino acids. Germline loops: CDR1 MDHEN, CDR2 SYDVKM. The TCR was taken from a middle-aged man in good health. V usage is TRBV28 and J usage is TRBJ2-7, with a tentative D call TRBD1 (5 bases). The sample taken for sequencing was blood. The CDR3, as DNA: TGTGCCAGCACCTTCGTGCTAGGGGCCTACGAGCAGTACTTC. Its protein is CASTFVLGAYEQYF.